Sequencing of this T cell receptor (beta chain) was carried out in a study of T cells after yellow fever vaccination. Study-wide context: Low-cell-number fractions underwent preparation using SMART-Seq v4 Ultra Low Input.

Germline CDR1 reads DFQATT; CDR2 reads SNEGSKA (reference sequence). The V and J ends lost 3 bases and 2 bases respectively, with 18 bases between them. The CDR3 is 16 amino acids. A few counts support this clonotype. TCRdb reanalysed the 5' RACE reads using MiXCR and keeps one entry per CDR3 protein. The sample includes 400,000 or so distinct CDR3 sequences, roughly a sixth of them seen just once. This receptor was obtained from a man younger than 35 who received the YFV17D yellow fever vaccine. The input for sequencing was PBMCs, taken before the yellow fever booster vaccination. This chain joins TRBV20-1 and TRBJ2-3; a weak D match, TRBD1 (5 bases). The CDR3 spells CSASPLSGATTDTQYF. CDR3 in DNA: TGCAGTGCTAGCCCATTGTCTGGGGCGACCACAGATACGCAGTATTTT.